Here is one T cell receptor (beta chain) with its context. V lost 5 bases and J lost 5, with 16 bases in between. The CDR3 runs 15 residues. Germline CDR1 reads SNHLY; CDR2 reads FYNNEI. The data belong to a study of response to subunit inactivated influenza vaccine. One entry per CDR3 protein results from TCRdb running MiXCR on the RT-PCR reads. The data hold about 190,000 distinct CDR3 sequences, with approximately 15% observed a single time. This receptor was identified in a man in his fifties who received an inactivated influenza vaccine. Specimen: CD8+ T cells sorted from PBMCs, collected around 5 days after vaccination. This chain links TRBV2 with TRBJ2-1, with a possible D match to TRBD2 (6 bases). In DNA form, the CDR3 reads TGTGCCAGCAGTTTAGCGGATAATGCGAACAATGAGCAGTTCTTC. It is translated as CASSLADNANNEQFF.